These 10 T cell receptor beta chains originate from one sample sequenced in a study of response to subunit inactivated influenza vaccine. TCRdb recomputed calls from the RT-PCR reads with MiXCR, one row per CDR3 protein. The table includes approximately 570,000 distinct CDR3 sequences, 7.6% detected once. The sample consisted of PBMCs from blood, taken roughly 24 months after vaccination. The receptors derive from a man between 50 and 75 years old who received an inactivated influenza vaccine.

This clonotype was counted at least ten times. The V call is TRBV4-3, the J call TRBJ1-2, with D possibly TRBD1 on 5 matching bases. Germline CDR1 LGHNA, CDR2 YSLEER. With 4 bases removed from V and 4 bases from J, the gap between germline ends came to 16 bases. CDR3 length: 15 residues. CDR3 region: CASSRAQGTGYGYTF. The CDR3 DNA reads as TGCGCCAGCAGCCGCGCGCAGGGTACGGGCTATGGCTACACCTTC.

This rearrangement joins TRBV7-8 to TRBJ2-5; 10 bases map to TRBD2. Trimming cost V 0 bases and J 4 bases; bases outside gene matches: 2. The length of the CDR3 is 15 residues. Germline assignment: CDR1 SGHVS and CDR2 FQNEAQ. CDR3 loop: CASSLASGGLETQYF. For the CDR3, the DNA is TGTGCCAGCAGCTTAGCTAGCGGGGGGTTAGAGACCCAGTACTTC.

This clonotype was counted only a few times. The chain links TRBV19 to TRBJ1-5, with D possibly TRBD1 on 5 matching bases. V was cut by 5 bases and J by 5 bases, with 28 bases left in between. CDR1 and CDR2 (germline): LNHDA, SQIVND (reference sequence). This CDR3 is built from 19 residues. The CDR3 here is CASSVSGPHQGGVHQPQHF. DNA of the CDR3: TGTGCCAGTAGTGTGAGTGGCCCCCATCAGGGAGGGGTACATCAGCCCCAGCATTTT.

In this sample, this clonotype turned up many times. The V call is TRBV5-1, the J call TRBJ1-1; D might be TRBD1 (6 bases). Germline CDR1 is SGHRS and CDR2 is YFSETQ. This CDR3 region has 14 residues. Trimming shortened V by 4 bases and J by 4 bases, and 14 bases separated the two germline ends. CDR3 coding DNA: TGCGCCAGCAGCGGGGGACATTCAAGCACTGAAGCTTTCTTT. Protein sequence: CASSGGHSSTEAFF. Full variable domain (remainder filled in from reference TRBV5-1 and TRBJ1-1): KAGVTQTPRYLIKTRGQQVTLSCSPISGHRSVSWYQQTPGQGLQFLFEYFSETQRNKGNFPGRFSGRQFSNSRSEMNVSTLELGDSALYLCASSGGHSSTEAFFGQGTRLTVV.

Many counts were recorded for this clonotype. The chain combines TRBV12-3 or TRBV12-4 with TRBJ1-1, with 9 bases aligning to TRBD1. This CDR3 spans 18 amino acids. Losses at the gene ends were 5 bases for V and 1 base for J; bases not matched to a gene: 14. This CDR3 is CASSRQRWDREENTEAFF. The CDR3 nucleotides are TGTGCCAGCAGTCGCCAGAGGTGGGACAGGGAGGAGAACACTGAAGCTTTCTTT.

This clonotype was observed a handful of times. V usage is TRBV25-1 and J usage is TRBJ2-7; TRBD1 or TRBD2 may be the D gene (6 bases each). Germline V lookup: CDR1 MGHDK, CDR2 SYGVNS. The CDR3 sequence is 17 residues long. With 0 bases removed from V and 4 bases from J, the gap between germline ends came to 19 bases. CDR3 in DNA: TGTGCCAGCAGTGAATATGTCGGCCGGGGGCTTCTGTACGAGCAGTACTTC. Its protein is CASSEYVGRGLLYEQYF.

This clonotype was counted many times. The DNA of the CDR3 is TGTGCCAGCAGCGCCCCTACCCCTGGAAACACCATATATTTT. Amino acids: CASSAPTPGNTIYF. The V gene is TRBV9, the J gene TRBJ1-3; D call uncertain. Germline loops: CDR1 SGDLS, CDR2 YYNGEE. Trimming pared 3 bases from V and 2 bases from J, leaving 9 bases between. The CDR3 is 14 residues long.

This clonotype was recorded many times. The V and J genes are TRBV29-1 and TRBJ2-5; no reliable D call. Trimming cost V 1 base and J 4 bases, with 7 bases left between them. This CDR3 region has 12 residues. CDR1 is SQVTM, CDR2 ANQGSEA, per germline. This CDR3 is CSVEAVGETQYF. The CDR3 nucleotides read TGCAGCGTTGAAGCAGTTGGAGAGACCCAGTACTTC. Full variable domain (outside the CDR3, taken from reference TRBV29-1 and TRBJ2-5): SAVISQKPSRDICQRGTSLTIQCQVDSQVTMMFWYRQQPGQSLTLIATANQGSEATYESGFVIDKFPISRPNLTFSTLTVSNMSPEDSSIYLCSVEAVGETQYFGPGTRLLVL.

This clonotype was recorded at least ten times. This chain uses TRBV11-2 with TRBJ2-7; TRBD2 matches at 14 bases. The CDR3 has 16 amino acids. V gave up 5 bases and J gave up 0 bases; unmatched junction bases: 3. Germline V CDR1 and CDR2: SGHAT, FQNNGV. The DNA for the CDR3 is TGTGCCAGCAGCCGGACTAGCGGGGGGAACTCCTACGAGCAGTACTTC. Translating it yields CASSRTSGGNSYEQYF.

This clonotype was detected only a few times. The J gene is TRBJ1-1, the V gene TRBV2, with unresolved D. Germline CDR1 SNHLY, CDR2 FYNNEI. The V end lost 4 bases, the J end lost 5 bases, and 5 bases lay between the germline ends. The CDR3 has 11 amino acids. The CDR3 protein is CASSGETEAFF. CDR3 bases: TGTGCCAGCAGTGGAGAGACTGAAGCTTTCTTT.